Presented here are 29 T cell receptor beta chains from one specimen sequenced in a study of shared clonotypes between healthy human individuals. Terminally differentiated effector memory CD45RA+ cells were excluded from the naive CD8 cells, which were CD45RO-negative and positively selected for CCR7. The repertoire was sequenced with immunoSEQ multiplex PCR; TCRdb's copy has only in-frame clones and lacks some. The sample carries millions of clones, approximately 94% recorded once. The source material was naive CD8+ T cells from PBMCs. These TCRs come from a man younger than 30 in good health. Some clones in this sample may be carry-over from other donors' samples.

The chain couples TRBV11-2 to TRBJ1-2; TRBD1 agrees at 11 bases. The V gene's germline CDR1 is SGHAT and CDR2 FQNNGV. This CDR3 is 13 amino acids long. V trimming: 4 bases; J trimming: 6 bases; junction bases outside the gene matches: 1. CDR3 residues: CASSWTGGDGYTF. The CDR3 coding sequence is TGTGCCAGCAGCTGGACAGGGGGCGATGGCTACACCTTC.

The J gene is TRBJ2-1, the V gene TRBV10-3, with 8 bases that match TRBD1. The CDR3 is 16 amino acids. V trimming: 3 bases; J trimming: 2 bases; junction bases outside the gene matches: 6. Per germline, CDR1 ENHRY and CDR2 SYGVKD. This CDR3 is CAISEPGQATYNEQFF. The CDR3 coding sequence is TGTGCCATCAGTGAACCGGGACAGGCGACCTACAATGAGCAGTTCTTC.

The V and J genes are TRBV27 and TRBJ2-7; 7 bases line up with TRBD1. This CDR3 has 14 amino acids. V shed 2 bases and J 3 bases; nucleotides not matched to a gene: 4. CDR1 MNHEY and CDR2 SMNVEV come from the germline V gene (reference sequence). CDR3 amino acids: CASSLTGQYYEQYF. CDR3 nucleotide sequence: TGTGCCAGCAGTTTAACGGGACAGTACTACGAGCAGTACTTC.

As concerns this clone: Other DNA sequences from this sample encode an identical CDR3 as well. The chain joins TRBV5-1 to TRBJ1-2, with D possibly TRBD1 on 5 matching bases. Germline CDR1 SGHRS, CDR2 YFSETQ. This CDR3 is built from 12 residues. V gave up 2 bases and J gave up 5 bases, with 7 bases separating them. The CDR3 DNA reads as TGCGCCAGCAGCTTCGACAGTTATGGCTACACCTTC. This sequence encodes CASSFDSYGYTF.

This chain connects TRBV18 to TRBJ2-3, with TRBD2 matching 12 bases. CDR1 and CDR2 from the germline V gene are KGHSH and LQKENI. This CDR3 is 16 amino acids long. The V segment lost 5 bases and the J segment 6 bases; nucleotides outside the gene matches: 9. The CDR3, as DNA: TGTGCCAGCTCAAGTACCGGGACTAGCGGGCAGGATACGCAGTATTTT. It codes for CASSSTGTSGQDTQYF.

The J gene is TRBJ1-1, the V gene TRBV7-9; possible D gene TRBD1, 5 bases. Looked up from germline, CDR1 is SEHNR and CDR2 is FQNEAQ (reference sequence). This CDR3 is 16 amino acids long. Deletions cut 5 bases from V and 6 bases from J, with 22 bases between. This CDR3 reads CASSLPGTLTVAEAFF. CDR3 in DNA: TGTGCCAGCAGCCTACCCGGGACGCTGACCGTGGCTGAAGCTTTCTTT.

The rearrangement joins TRBV6-5 to TRBJ2-7, with D perhaps assigned TRBD1 or TRBD2 (6 bases each). V lost 2 bases, J lost 5 bases, and 10 bases lay in between. The CDR3 is 13 amino acids. The germline V gene has CDR1 MNHEY and CDR2 SVGAGI. The CDR3 DNA sequence: TGTGCCAGCAGTTACCGGGGGCAGGACGAGCAGTACTTC. Translated: CASSYRGQDEQYF.

The genes are TRBV27 and TRBJ2-3, with D perhaps TRBD1 (6 bases). Per the germline V gene, CDR1 is MNHEY and CDR2 is SMNVEV (reference sequence). This CDR3 is 15 amino acids long. Between the trimmed V and J ends, which lost 5 bases and 2 bases, there was a span of 14 bases. The CDR3 region is CASSHYRALTDTQYF. CDR3 in DNA: TGTGCCAGCAGTCATTACAGGGCTCTCACAGATACGCAGTATTTT.

The rearrangement uses TRBV2 and TRBJ1-5; 9 bases map to TRBD1. The CDR3 has 15 residues. Per the germline V gene, CDR1 is SNHLY and CDR2 is FYNNEI. V lost 5 bases and J lost 4; bases outside the gene matches: 6. This CDR3 reads CASSLQGAGNQPQHF. In DNA, the CDR3 is TGTGCCAGCAGTTTACAGGGGGCGGGAAATCAGCCCCAGCATTTT.

This sequence joins TRBV27 and TRBJ2-7; 7 bases fit TRBD1. The CDR3 is 14 amino acids. The junction had 7 bases not matched to a gene; V was cut back by 4 bases and J by 4 bases. Per the germline V gene, CDR1 is MNHEY and CDR2 is SMNVEV (reference sequence). The DNA for the CDR3 is TGTGCCAGCAGTTGGGGGACAGCGATTTACGAGCAGTACTTC. It encodes CASSWGTAIYEQYF.

V gene TRBV5-6 combines with J gene TRBJ1-4; tentatively, D is TRBD1 (5 bases). V gave up 3 bases and J gave up 3 bases, with 12 bases separating them. This CDR3 spans 15 amino acids. The germline V gene encodes CDR1 SGHDT and CDR2 YYEEEE. The CDR3 spells CASSSLRGANEKLFF. The CDR3 bases are TGTGCCAGCAGCTCCCTCCGGGGGGCTAATGAAAAACTGTTTTTT. The whole variable domain, filled in from reference TRBV5-6 and TRBJ1-4, reads DAGVTQSPTHLIKTRGQQVTLRCSPKSGHDTVSWYQQALGQGPQFIFQYYEEEERQRGNFPDRFSGHQFPNYSSELNVNALLLGDSALYLCASSSLRGANEKLFFGSGTQLSVL.

The chain recombines TRBV7-3 with TRBJ2-1; a possible D gene is TRBD2 (5 bases). V lost 5 bases, J lost 2 bases, and 13 bases lay in between. The V gene's germline CDR1 is SGHTA and CDR2 FQGTGA. The CDR3 consists of 15 residues. CDR3 protein: CASSPFGEAYNEQFF. The CDR3 DNA reads TGTGCCAGCAGCCCTTTCGGGGAAGCCTACAATGAGCAGTTCTTC.

V gene TRBV2 combines with J gene TRBJ2-7; no clear D. V dropped 8 bases and J dropped 3 bases, with 14 bases sitting between them. CDR1 is SNHLY and CDR2 is FYNNEI in the germline V gene. The CDR3 spans 13 residues. The CDR3 region has the DNA TGTGCCAGCCGCGCCCGGACGAACTACGAGCAGTACTTC. This gives the protein CASRARTNYEQYF.

CDR3 in amino acids: CASSFEGQGNEAFF. The CDR3 DNA follows: TGCGCCAGCAGCTTCGAGGGGCAGGGGAATGAAGCTTTCTTT. The rearrangement uses TRBV5-1 and TRBJ1-1, with a tentative D call TRBD1 (6 bases). The CDR3 length is 14 residues. Germline-derived CDR1 and CDR2 are SGHRS and YFSETQ. Trimming removed 2 bases from V and 7 bases from J, with 15 bases in between. Together with reference TRBV5-1 and TRBJ1-1, the CDR3 gives the full variable domain: KAGVTQTPRYLIKTRGQQVTLSCSPISGHRSVSWYQQTPGQGLQFLFEYFSETQRNKGNFPGRFSGRQFSNSRSEMNVSTLELGDSALYLCASSFEGQGNEAFFGQGTRLTVV.

The V gene is TRBV19, the J gene TRBJ1-1; a possible D gene is TRBD1 (5 bases). The CDR3 is made up of 13 amino acids. The V end lost 3 bases, the J end lost 11 bases, and 16 bases lay between the germline ends. CDR1 is LNHDA and CDR2 is SQIVND in the germline V gene (reference sequence). CDR3: CASSMAGFSEAFF. In DNA, the CDR3 is TGTGCCAGTAGTATGGCAGGGTTTTCGGAGGCTTTCTTT.

The V call is TRBV7-6, the J call TRBJ1-4; no clear D gene. Trimming pared 1 base from V and 11 bases from J, leaving 8 bases between. The germline CDR1 and CDR2 sequences are SGHVS and FNYEAQ. This CDR3 contains 12 residues. CDR3 region: CASSLVGGKLFF. The CDR3 region has the DNA TGTGCCAGCAGCTTAGTGGGCGGGAAACTGTTTTTT.

The V call is TRBV14, the J call TRBJ2-3; perhaps TRBD1 as D (5 bases). The germline gives CDR1 SGHDN, CDR2 FVKESK. V lost 0 bases to trimming and J lost 0 bases, with 13 bases between them. The CDR3 is made up of 17 amino acids. The CDR3 DNA is TGTGCCAGCAGCCAAGACAGGGCGCAACTTAGCACAGATACGCAGTATTTT. Translating gives CASSQDRAQLSTDTQYF.

The CDR3 loop is CASSLSAGGNQPQHF. The DNA of the CDR3 is TGTGCCAGCAGTTTGTCCGCCGGGGGCAATCAGCCCCAGCATTTT. V usage is TRBV27 and J usage is TRBJ1-5, with D unresolved. V was pared by 3 bases and J by 2 bases, with 11 bases between. Germline V gene data show CDR1 as MNHEY and CDR2 as SMNVEV (reference sequence). The CDR3 extends over 15 amino acids.

The V call is TRBV9, the J call TRBJ1-4; no firm D call. Germline values: CDR1 SGDLS, CDR2 YYNGEE. The CDR3 spans 14 residues. Trimming removed 3 bases from V and 3 bases from J, with 9 bases in between. The CDR3 bases are TGTGCCAGCAGCGCAGGACCGCCTAATGAAAAACTGTTTTTT. As protein: CASSAGPPNEKLFF.

Here the CDR3 reads CASSVGDETSSYEQYF. In DNA form, the CDR3 reads TGTGCCAGCAGCGTAGGGGACGAAACCTCTTCTTACGAGCAGTACTTC. This rearrangement joins TRBV9 to TRBJ2-7, with D perhaps TRBD1 or TRBD2 (5 bases each). CDR1 is SGDLS, CDR2 YYNGEE, per germline. V gave up 0 bases and J gave up 4 bases, with 17 bases separating them. The CDR3 extends over 16 amino acids.

CDR3 DNA: TGTGCCAGCAGTGGGCAGGTCCAAGAGACCCAGTACTTC. Translation gives CASSGQVQETQYF. The chain couples TRBV7-9 to TRBJ2-5; D gene uncertain. Trimming took off 6 bases at V and 1 base at J, with 9 bases between the two ends. The CDR3 covers 13 residues. Germline V CDR1 and CDR2: SEHNR, FQNEAQ (reference sequence). The variable domain in full, with the rest retrieved from reference TRBV7-9 and TRBJ2-5, is DTGVSQNPRHKITKRGQNVTFRCDPISEHNRLYWYRQTLGQGPEFLTYFQNEAQLEKSRLLSDRFSAERPKGSFSTLEIQRTEQGDSAMYLCASSGQVQETQYFGPGTRLLVL.

The chain employs TRBV28 and TRBJ2-7, with 7 nucleotides matching TRBD1. Germline assignment: CDR1 MDHEN and CDR2 SYDVKM. Trimming at V came to 6 bases and at J to 2 bases, leaving 10 bases not matched to a gene. The CDR3 totals 15 residues. CDR3 loop: CASRDIQGHPYEQYF. CDR3 nucleotide sequence: TGTGCCAGCAGAGACATACAGGGGCACCCCTACGAGCAGTACTTC.

The V call is TRBV27, the J call TRBJ2-3; 13 bases align to TRBD2. This CDR3 is built from 15 residues. Germline CDR1 reads MNHEY; CDR2 reads SMNVEV (reference sequence). V lost 5 bases and J lost 4; bases outside the gene matches: 3. The CDR3 bases are TGTGCCAGCAGTCTGGGACTAGCGGGATCAGATACGCAGTATTTT. Translated, it gives CASSLGLAGSDTQYF.

V usage is TRBV19 and J usage is TRBJ1-2; no definite D call. Trimming took 3 bases from V and 2 from J, leaving 7 bases between them. Germline V gene data show CDR1 as LNHDA and CDR2 as SQIVND (reference sequence). The CDR3 sequence is 13 residues long. CDR3 in amino acids: CASSILGNYGYTF. The CDR3 bases are TGTGCCAGTAGTATTCTAGGCAACTATGGCTACACCTTC. Supplemented by reference TRBV19 and TRBJ1-2, the full variable domain reads DGGITQSPKYLFRKEGQNVTLSCEQNLNHDAMYWYRQDPGQGLRLIYYSQIVNDFQKGDIAEGYSVSREKKESFPLTVTSAQKNPTAFYLCASSILGNYGYTFGSGTRLTVV.

As for this clone: Additional DNA sequences in this sample encode the identical CDR3. The V gene is TRBV27, the J gene TRBJ1-5; D perhaps matches TRBD1 (5 bases). V dropped 1 base and J dropped 1 base, with 8 bases sitting between them. Germline CDR1 reads MNHEY; CDR2 reads SMNVEV (reference sequence). The CDR3 contains 15 residues. The CDR3: CASSLFPGSNQPQHF. CDR3 DNA sequence: TGTGCCAGCAGTTTATTCCCAGGGAGCAATCAGCCCCAGCATTTT.

V and J are TRBV27 and TRBJ1-1; unclear D gene. The CDR3 has 14 residues. V was trimmed by 6 bases and J by 0 bases, leaving 11 bases between them. Germline V lookup: CDR1 MNHEY, CDR2 SMNVEV (reference sequence). CDR3 sequence (DNA): TGTGCCAGCAGGGAAGGGTATATGAACACTGAAGCTTTCTTT. Residues: CASREGYMNTEAFF.

V and J are TRBV27 and TRBJ2-7; 7 bases are shared with TRBD2. V lost 5 bases and J lost 1; bases outside the gene matches: 11. From germline, CDR1 is MNHEY and CDR2 SMNVEV (reference sequence). The CDR3 is 16 residues long. The CDR3 loop reads CASSPSRAGLSYEQYF. CDR3 DNA sequence: TGTGCCAGCAGTCCTTCAAGGGCGGGACTATCCTACGAGCAGTACTTC.

The chain joins TRBV28 to TRBJ2-1; 8 positions match TRBD1. The CDR3 consists of 15 residues. The trim removed 3 bases at V and 7 bases at J, leaving 8 bases unmatched. The germline V gene has CDR1 MDHEN and CDR2 SYDVKM. The CDR3 loop is CASSFGTGIFNEQFF. The CDR3 DNA is TGTGCCAGCAGTTTCGGGACAGGAATTTTTAATGAGCAGTTCTTC.

The chain combines TRBV7-8 with TRBJ2-3; D possibly uses TRBD1 or TRBD2 (5 bases each). CDR3 length: 16 amino acids. The ends were cut back, 0 bases at V and 0 bases at J, with 10 bases in the middle. The germline CDR1 and CDR2 sequences are SGHVS and FQNEAQ. CDR3: CASSLAGEGSTDTQYF. Written as DNA, the CDR3 is TGTGCCAGCAGCTTAGCGGGGGAAGGGAGCACAGATACGCAGTATTTT.